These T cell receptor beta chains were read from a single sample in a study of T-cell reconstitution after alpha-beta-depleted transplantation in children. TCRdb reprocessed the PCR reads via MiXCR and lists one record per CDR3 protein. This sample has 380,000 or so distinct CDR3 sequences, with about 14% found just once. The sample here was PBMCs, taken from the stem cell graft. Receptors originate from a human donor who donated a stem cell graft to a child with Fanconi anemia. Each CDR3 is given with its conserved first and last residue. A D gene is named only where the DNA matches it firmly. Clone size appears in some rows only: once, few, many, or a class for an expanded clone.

CSARDISRVLDEQYF TGCAGTGCTAGAGATATAAGCAGGGTACTGGACGAGCAGTACTTC TRBV20-1 many - TRBJ2-7 15
CASSIVGTGLDEAFF TGTGCCAGCAGCATTGTAGGGACAGGGCTGGATGAAGCTTTCTTT TRBV2 - TRBD1 TRBJ1-1 15
CASRTWTGTGYGYTF TGTGCCAGCAGAACGTGGACAGGGACTGGCTATGGCTACACCTTC TRBV6-5 many TRBD1 TRBJ1-2 15
CASSFMGNYGYTF TGTGCCAGCAGCTTTATGGGGAACTATGGCTACACCTTC TRBV7-9 - - TRBJ1-2 13
CASSQVGDRAYNEQFF TGTGCCAGCAGCCAAGTCGGGGACAGGGCTTACAATGAGCAGTTCTTC TRBV4-2 few TRBD1 TRBJ2-1 16
CASSSSGSSTEQFF TGTGCCAGCAGCTCCTCGGGTAGCAGCACTGAGCAGTTCTTC TRBV7-3 many - TRBJ2-1 14
CASSVDERETIQYF TGTGCCAGCAGCGTAGACGAGCGGGAAACCATTCAGTACTTC TRBV9 few TRBD2 TRBJ2-4 14
CASSGTGQETQYF TGTGCCAGCAGTGGGACAGGGCAAGAGACCCAGTACTTC TRBV6-6 many TRBD1 TRBJ2-5 13
CAWSSGHEQFF TGTGCCTGGAGTTCAGGCCATGAGCAGTTCTTC TRBV30 - - TRBJ2-1 11
CASSVDRGWNTEAFF TGTGCCAGCAGCGTCGACAGGGGATGGAACACTGAAGCTTTCTTT TRBV11-2 once TRBD1 TRBJ1-1 15
CASSLRTSGTTTDTQYF TGTGCCAGCAGCCTACGGACTAGCGGGACAACCACAGATACGCAGTATTTT TRBV7-2 many TRBD2 TRBJ2-3 17
CASSLDRGSGNTIYF TGCGCCAGCAGCTTGGACAGGGGCTCTGGAAACACCATATATTTT TRBV5-1 - TRBD1 TRBJ1-3 15
CSVGQGSYEQYF TGCAGCGTGGGACAGGGATCCTACGAGCAGTACTTC TRBV29-1 few TRBD1 TRBJ2-7 12
CASSLAQGGYGYTF TGTGCCAGCAGTTTAGCCCAGGGTGGCTATGGCTACACCTTC TRBV12-3/TRBV12-4 - - TRBJ1-2 14
CASMGASRGWADTQYF TGTGCCAGCATGGGTGCTAGCCGGGGGTGGGCAGATACGCAGTATTTT TRBV6-2/TRBV6-3 - - TRBJ2-3 16
CASSSTSGTYNEQFF TGTGCCAGCAGCTCTACTAGCGGGACCTACAATGAGCAGTTCTTC TRBV11-2 few TRBD2 TRBJ2-1 15
CASSLGQGEGNQPQHF TGTGCCAGCAGTTTAGGACAGGGAGAGGGCAATCAGCCCCAGCATTTT TRBV12-3/TRBV12-4 few TRBD1 TRBJ1-5 16
CSATPGIITDTQYF TGCAGCGCCACGCCGGGGATCATCACAGATACGCAGTATTTT TRBV29-1 - - TRBJ2-3 14
CASMTAGGGNEQFF TGCGCCAGCATGACCGCGGGGGGAGGCAATGAGCAGTTCTTC TRBV5-1 few TRBD2 TRBJ2-1 14
CASSLFGGGDEQFF TGCGCCAGCAGCTTGTTCGGGGGAGGAGATGAGCAGTTCTTC TRBV5-1 - - TRBJ2-1 14
CASMSPTGGFQPQHF TGTGCCAGCATGTCTCCGACAGGGGGCTTTCAGCCCCAGCATTTT TRBV6-2/TRBV6-3 few TRBD1 TRBJ1-5 15
CAISEGQSTDTQYF TGTGCCATCAGTGAAGGACAGAGCACAGATACGCAGTATTTT TRBV10-3 few - TRBJ2-3 14
CASSSTGTDGYTF TGCGCCAGCAGCTCCACGGGAACGGATGGCTACACCTTC TRBV5-1 few - TRBJ1-2 13
CSVEGGLNTEAFF TGCAGCGTTGAAGGTGGGCTGAACACTGAAGCTTTCTTT TRBV29-1 - - TRBJ1-1 13
CASSDGSGANVLTF TGCGCCAGCAGTGATGGGTCTGGGGCCAACGTCCTGACTTTC TRBV10-1 many - TRBJ2-6 14
CAWSSGFDTGELFF TGTGCCTGGAGCTCAGGATTCGACACCGGGGAGCTGTTTTTT TRBV30 - - TRBJ2-2 14
CSANLGQLQETQYF TGCAGTGCCAACCTGGGACAGTTACAAGAGACCCAGTACTTC TRBV20-1 - TRBD1 TRBJ2-5 14
CASSPGQGPVDTEAFF TGTGCCAGCAGTCCTGGACAGGGGCCGGTTGACACTGAAGCTTTCTTT TRBV12-3/TRBV12-4 many TRBD1 TRBJ1-1 16
CASIRSGNDEQYF TGTGCCAGCATTCGGAGCGGGAATGACGAGCAGTACTTC TRBV6-2/TRBV6-3 - TRBD2 TRBJ2-7 13
CSARLRQGWNNEQFF TGCAGTGCTAGATTGCGACAGGGGTGGAACAATGAGCAGTTCTTC TRBV20-1 few TRBD1 TRBJ2-1 15
CASSFAGAPNTGELFF TGTGCCAGCAGCTTTGCGGGGGCCCCTAACACCGGGGAGCTGTTTTTT TRBV7-2 few - TRBJ2-2 16
CASSRGGGTSGDNEQFF TGTGCCAGCAGCCGAGGTGGAGGGACTAGCGGAGACAATGAGCAGTTCTTC TRBV7-2 - TRBD2 TRBJ2-1 17
CASSQYSSSSYEQYF TGCGCCAGCAGCCAATATAGTAGTAGTTCCTACGAGCAGTACTTC TRBV4-3 many - TRBJ2-7 15
CASSRDREGAPLHF TGTGCCAGCTCACGCGACAGGGAGGGAGCACCCCTCCACTTT TRBV18 few TRBD1 TRBJ1-6 14
CSARGLKGLAEETQYF TGCAGTGCTAGAGGTCTGAAGGGACTAGCGGAAGAGACCCAGTACTTC TRBV20-1 - TRBD2 TRBJ2-5 16
CASSRNPGRGASGANVLTF TGCGCCAGCAGCCGGAACCCTGGGCGGGGAGCCTCTGGGGCCAACGTCCTGACTTTC TRBV4-3 - - TRBJ2-6 19
CSAPYRGNTEAFF TGCAGTGCTCCATACAGGGGGAACACTGAAGCTTTCTTT TRBV20-1 many TRBD1 TRBJ1-1 13
CASSSTSYEQYF TGTGCCAGCAGCTCGACAAGCTACGAGCAGTACTTC TRBV11-2 - - TRBJ2-7 12
CASSPLAYEQYF TGTGCCAGCTCACCTTTAGCTTACGAGCAGTACTTC TRBV18 - - TRBJ2-7 12
CASIHLVEGAHGANVLTF TGTGCCAGCATCCATCTCGTAGAGGGGGCGCATGGGGCCAACGTCCTGACTTTC TRBV5-6 few TRBD1 TRBJ2-6 18
CASSPGPPREETQYF TGCGCCAGCAGCCCGGGACCTCCGAGGGAAGAGACCCAGTACTTC TRBV5-1 - - TRBJ2-5 15
CASSELFTGYGYTF TGTGCCAGCAGTGAGTTGTTTACAGGCTATGGCTACACCTTC TRBV6-1 - - TRBJ1-2 14
CASSLPASGGFANTGELFF TGCGCCAGCAGCTTGCCGGCCTCAGGGGGCTTCGCGAACACCGGGGAGCTGTTTTTT TRBV5-1 - TRBD1 TRBJ2-2 19
CSAMEVRRVPYEQYF TGCAGTGCTATGGAAGTGCGCAGGGTACCCTACGAGCAGTACTTC TRBV20-1 few - TRBJ2-7 15
CASSWGAGFSNIQYF TGTGCCAGCAGCTGGGGGGCCGGCTTCTCAAACATTCAGTACTTC TRBV7-2 few - TRBJ2-4 15
CASSYLEGTTQYF TGTGCCAGCAGCTATCTAGAAGGGACTACGCAGTATTTT TRBV7-2 - - TRBJ2-3 13
CASIGRTGKNYEQYF TGCGCCAGCATTGGTAGGACAGGGAAGAATTACGAGCAGTACTTC TRBV10-2 few TRBD1 TRBJ2-7 15
CASSLKEGDTGELFF TGTGCCAGCAGCTTAAAGGAAGGGGACACCGGGGAGCTGTTTTTT TRBV5-4 - - TRBJ2-2 15
CASGTGETDTQYF TGTGCCAGCGGGACAGGGGAAACAGATACGCAGTATTTT TRBV25-1 few TRBD1 TRBJ2-3 13